This T cell receptor beta chain was recorded in a study of vaccination and CD4 T cells after COVID-19. Study as a whole: Convalescent donors totaled six males and four females, including two who were Hispanic. Post-diagnosis, post-COVID samples were collected after a median approximately three months, ranging 35 to 161. The study's findings and limits: From around 21 to 38, the median of SARS-CoV-2-reactive clonotypes rose without reaching significance.

With the Oncomine TCR Beta short-read assay, DNA from cultured CD4+ T cells was sequenced. TCRdb fed the PCR reads into MiXCR, producing one record per CDR3 protein. The sample holds about 25,000 distinct CDR3 sequences, around 45% seen once. To note about this clonotype: As yet, its antigen is unknown.

Germline values: CDR1 SSHAT, CDR2 FNYEAQ (reference sequence). The CDR3 totals 12 residues. V lost 4 bases and J 5 bases, leaving 8 bases between the germline ends. Regarding treatment: roughly nine-day PBMC culture with coronavirus spike peptide pools or control peptides (ViraFEST assay). Antigen-specific T cells were expanded with peptide pools by ViraFEST, and TCRs were then sequenced. The sequence came from a human donor who had recovered from COVID-19. V usage is TRBV7-7 and J usage is TRBJ2-5; D gene uncertain. Sequencing input: CD4+ T cells from blood, cultured in vitro. CDR3 bases: TGTGCCAGCAGCTCCATGCTGGAGACCCAGTACTTC. Amino acid sequence: CASSSMLETQYF.